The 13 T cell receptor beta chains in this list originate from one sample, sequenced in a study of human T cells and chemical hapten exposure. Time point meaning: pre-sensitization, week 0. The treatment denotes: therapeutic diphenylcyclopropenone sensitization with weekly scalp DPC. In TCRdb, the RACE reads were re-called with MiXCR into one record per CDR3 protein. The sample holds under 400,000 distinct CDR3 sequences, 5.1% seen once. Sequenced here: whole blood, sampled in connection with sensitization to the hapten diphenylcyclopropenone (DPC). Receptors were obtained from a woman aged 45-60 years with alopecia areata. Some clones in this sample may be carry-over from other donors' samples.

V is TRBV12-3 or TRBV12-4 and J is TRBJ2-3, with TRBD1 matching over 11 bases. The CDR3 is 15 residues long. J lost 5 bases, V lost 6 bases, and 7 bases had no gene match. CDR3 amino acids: CASSLPGQGVDTQYF. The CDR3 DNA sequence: TGTGCCAGCAGCCTTCCGGGACAGGGGGTAGATACGCAGTATTTT.

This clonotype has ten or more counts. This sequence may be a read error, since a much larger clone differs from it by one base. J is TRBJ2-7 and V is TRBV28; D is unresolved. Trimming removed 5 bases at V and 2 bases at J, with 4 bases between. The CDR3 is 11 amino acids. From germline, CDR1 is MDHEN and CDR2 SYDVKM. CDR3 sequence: CASSTPYEQYF. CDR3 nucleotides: TGTGCCAGCAGTACCCCCTACGAGCAGTACTTC.

CDR3 amino acids: CASSYSRDSTYEQYF. For the CDR3, the DNA is TGTGCCAGCAGTTACTCCAGGGATTCCACGTACGAGCAGTACTTC. The chain carries TRBV6-5 and TRBJ2-7, with D maybe TRBD1 (5 bases). CDR1 is MNHEY, CDR2 SVGAGI, per germline. Trimming pared 0 bases from V and 4 bases from J, leaving 13 bases between. The CDR3 is made up of 15 amino acids.

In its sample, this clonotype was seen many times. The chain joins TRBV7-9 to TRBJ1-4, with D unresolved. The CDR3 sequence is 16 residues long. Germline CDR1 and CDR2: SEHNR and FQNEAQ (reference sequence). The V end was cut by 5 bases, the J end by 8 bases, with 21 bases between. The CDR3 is CASSPLDSEFGEKLFF. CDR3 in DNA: TGTGCCAGCAGCCCCCTGGATTCGGAGTTCGGCGAAAAACTGTTTTTT.

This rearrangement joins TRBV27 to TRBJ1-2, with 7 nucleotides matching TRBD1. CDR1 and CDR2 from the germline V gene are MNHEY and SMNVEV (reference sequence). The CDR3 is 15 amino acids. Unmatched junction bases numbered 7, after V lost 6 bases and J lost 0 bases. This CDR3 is CASRSDRAANYGYTF. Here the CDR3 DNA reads TGTGCCAGCAGATCAGACAGGGCGGCTAACTATGGCTACACCTTC.

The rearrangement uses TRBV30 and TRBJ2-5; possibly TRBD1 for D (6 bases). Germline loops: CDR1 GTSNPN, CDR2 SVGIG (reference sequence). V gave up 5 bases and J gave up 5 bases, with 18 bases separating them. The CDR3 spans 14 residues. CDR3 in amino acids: CAWGFTGTLETQYF. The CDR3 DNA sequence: TGTGCCTGGGGGTTTACAGGGACGCTTGAGACCCAGTACTTC. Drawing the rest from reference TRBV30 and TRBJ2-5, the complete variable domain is SQTIHQWPATLVQPVGSPLSLECTVEGTSNPNLYWYRQAAGRGLQLLFYSVGIGQISSEVPQNLSASRPQDRQFILSSKKLLLSDSGFYLCAWGFTGTLETQYFGPGTRLLVL.

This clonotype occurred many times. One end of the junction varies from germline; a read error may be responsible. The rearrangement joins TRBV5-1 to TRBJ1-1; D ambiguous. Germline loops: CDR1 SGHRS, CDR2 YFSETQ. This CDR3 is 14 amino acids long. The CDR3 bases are TGTGCCAGCAGCTTAGTCGCGGCCAACACTGAAGCTTTCTTT. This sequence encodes CASSLVAANTEAFF.

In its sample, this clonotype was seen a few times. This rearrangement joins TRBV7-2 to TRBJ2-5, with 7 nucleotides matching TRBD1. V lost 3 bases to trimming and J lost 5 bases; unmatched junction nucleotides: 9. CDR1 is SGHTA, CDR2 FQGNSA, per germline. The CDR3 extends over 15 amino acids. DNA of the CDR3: TGTGCCAGCAGCTTGAGGGGGCAACTCGGGGAGACCCAGTACTTC. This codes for CASSLRGQLGETQYF.

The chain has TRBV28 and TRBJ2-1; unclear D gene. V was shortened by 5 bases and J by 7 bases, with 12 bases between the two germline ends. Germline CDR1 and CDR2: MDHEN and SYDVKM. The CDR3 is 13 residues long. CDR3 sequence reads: CASSTPLWNEQFF. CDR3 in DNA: TGTGCCAGCAGTACACCCCTGTGGAATGAGCAGTTCTTC.

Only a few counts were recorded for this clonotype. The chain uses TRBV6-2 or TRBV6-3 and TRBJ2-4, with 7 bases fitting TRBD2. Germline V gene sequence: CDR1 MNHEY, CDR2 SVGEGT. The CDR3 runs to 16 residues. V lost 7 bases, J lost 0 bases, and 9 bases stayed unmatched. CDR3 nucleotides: TGTGCCAGCACCTTGACTAGCTCCTTAGCCAAAAACATTCAGTACTTC. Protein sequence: CASTLTSSLAKNIQYF.

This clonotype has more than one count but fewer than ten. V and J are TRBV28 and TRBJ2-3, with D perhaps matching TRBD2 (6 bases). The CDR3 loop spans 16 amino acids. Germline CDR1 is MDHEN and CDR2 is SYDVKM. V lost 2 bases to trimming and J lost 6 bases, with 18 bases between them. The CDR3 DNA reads TGTGCCAGCAGTTTAGGAGAAGCGGGCTTTGGGGATACGCAGTATTTT. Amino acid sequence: CASSLGEAGFGDTQYF. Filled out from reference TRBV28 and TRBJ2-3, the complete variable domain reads DVKVTQSSRYLVKRTGEKVFLECVQDMDHENMFWYRQDPGLGLRLIYFSYDVKMKEKGDIPEGYSVSREKKERFSLILESASTNQTSMYLCASSLGEAGFGDTQYFGPGTRLTVL.

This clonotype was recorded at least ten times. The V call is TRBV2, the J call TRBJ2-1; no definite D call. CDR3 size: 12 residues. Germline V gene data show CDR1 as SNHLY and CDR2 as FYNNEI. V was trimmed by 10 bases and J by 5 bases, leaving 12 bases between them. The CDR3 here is CATPLGNNEQFF. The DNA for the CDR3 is TGTGCCACCCCTCTGGGGAACAATGAGCAGTTCTTC.

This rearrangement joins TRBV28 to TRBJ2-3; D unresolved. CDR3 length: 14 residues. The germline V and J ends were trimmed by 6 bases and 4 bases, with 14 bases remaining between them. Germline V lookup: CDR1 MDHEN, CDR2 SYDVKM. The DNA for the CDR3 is TGTGCCAGCAGCCTATACTCGATGGCAGATACGCAGTATTTT. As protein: CASSLYSMADTQYF.